Reported below is one T cell receptor beta chain. This entry is derived from a study of blood T cell repertoires in COVID-19. Across the study: Samples taken during acute and convalescent COVID-19 were collected in the United States, Italy and Spain. PBMCs, B-cell-depleted T cells, or T cells were the source of the cDNA or gDNA that made up the material.

Authors' data handling: The assay estimated nucleated cells by amplifying reference gene primers. Clones were read by immunoSEQ multiplex PCR, and TCRdb kept only the in-frame ones, dropping some. V, J and clone size were drawn from that table, and D and trimming were deduced from the DNA. The sample contains fewer than 200,000 clones, around 76% of which appear only once. The CDR3 covers 18 residues. V shed 2 bases and J shed 4 bases, with 21 bases lying between them. Germline V gives CDR1 LGHDT, CDR2 YNNKEL (reference sequence). The V call is TRBV3-1 (or the pseudogene TRBV3-2), the J call TRBJ1-5; TRBD1 is a possible D gene (6 bases). The sequenced material came from peripheral blood. This receptor was obtained from a woman in her 70s with acute or convalescent COVID-19. CDR3 sequence reads: CASSQMMPGHGKNQPQHF. CDR3 coding DNA: TGTGCCAGCAGCCAAATGATGCCGGGACACGGGAAAAATCAGCCCCAGCATTTT.